The rows below give T cell receptor beta chains drawn from one sample of a study of control samples from healthy donors and cancer patients. Generated by immunoSEQ multiplex PCR, the TCRdb table keeps only in-frame clones and is missing some. Altogether over 70,000 clones are present, less than 90% being singletons, with the ten largest covering 7.5% to 9%. Sequences were obtained from blood. These receptors were collected from a woman aged 60-70 years in good health. Both conserved end residues are part of each CDR3. D genes are given only for firm matches. For some rows the clone size is stated as once, few or many, or as a class when expanded; others skip it.

J,size,V,D,CDR3,DNA
TRBJ1-5,NA,TRBV12-3/TRBV12-4,NA,CASVSQINQPQHF,TGTGCCAGCGTTAGTCAGATCAATCAGCCCCAGCATTTT
TRBJ2-1,NA,TRBV7-3,TRBD2,CASSLVGTNNEQFF,TGTGCCAGCAGCTTAGTCGGGACTAACAATGAGCAGTTCTTC
TRBJ2-3,NA,TRBV3-1/TRBV3-2,TRBD2,CASSRTSFSQYF,TGTGCCAGCAGCCGGACTAGCTTTTCGCAGTATTTT
TRBJ2-5,NA,TRBV28,NA,CASSAGGETQYF,TGTGCCAGCAGTGCTGGGGGGGAGACCCAGTACTTC
TRBJ2-3,NA,TRBV6-1,TRBD2,CASSEIAGGRDTQYF,TGTGCCAGCAGTGAAATAGCGGGGGGGAGGGATACGCAGTATTTT
TRBJ2-1,NA,TRBV28,TRBD2,CASSLSSGSYNEQFF,TGTGCCAGCAGTTTATCCAGCGGGAGCTACAATGAGCAGTTCTTC
TRBJ2-5,once,TRBV6-2/TRBV6-3,TRBD2,CASSHRGLSTETQYF,TGTGCCAGCAGTCACCGGGGACTAAGCACAGAGACCCAGTACTTC
TRBJ1-5,NA,TRBV11-3,TRBD1,CASSRGQDQPQHF,TGTGCCAGCAGTCGTGGACAGGATCAGCCCCAGCATTTT
TRBJ2-1,NA,TRBV18,NA,CASSPQRVSYNEQFF,TGTGCCAGCTCACCACAGCGGGTCTCCTACAATGAGCAGTTCTTC
TRBJ1-1,NA,TRBV28,NA,CASSLGGAGEAFF,TGTGCCAGCAGTTTAGGGGGGGCGGGTGAAGCTTTCTTT
TRBJ2-2,NA,TRBV4-1,TRBD2,CASSRTLLAGVVGTGELFF,TGCGCCAGCAGCCGTACCTTACTAGCGGGGGTGGTCGGCACCGGGGAGCTGTTTTTT
TRBJ1-2,NA,TRBV6-5,NA,CASSHGGANYGYTF,TGTGCCAGCAGCCACGGGGGGGCGAACTATGGCTACACCTTC
TRBJ2-5,NA,TRBV18,NA,CASSPLARNGQETQYF,TGTGCCAGCTCACCATTGGCCAGGAACGGGCAAGAGACCCAGTACTTC
TRBJ1-3,NA,TRBV5-1,TRBD1,CASSLAGTGFGNTIYF,TGCGCCAGCAGCTTGGCCGGGACAGGGTTTGGAAACACCATATATTTT
TRBJ1-1,few,TRBV21-1,NA,CASSKASQKDRGRTEAFF,TGTGCCAGCAGCAAAGCGTCTCAAAAAGACAGGGGGCGCACTGAAGCTTTCTTT
TRBJ1-1,NA,TRBV29-1,TRBD1,CSVGTGNTEAFF,TGCAGCGTTGGGACAGGGAACACTGAAGCTTTCTTT
TRBJ2-7,NA,TRBV28,NA,CASSVKRGISSYEQYF,TGTGCCAGCAGCGTCAAAAGGGGGATAAGCTCCTACGAGCAGTACTTC
TRBJ2-1,NA,TRBV7-9,NA,CASSLEGGEQFF,TGTGCCAGCAGCTTAGAGGGTGGTGAGCAGTTCTTC
TRBJ2-3,once,TRBV5-1,TRBD2,CASSLTSGYTDTQYF,TGCGCCAGCAGCTTGACTAGCGGGTACACAGATACGCAGTATTTT
TRBJ1-3,NA,TRBV7-9,NA,CASSPNENTIYF,TGTGCCAGCAGCCCAAACGAGAACACCATATATTTT
TRBJ2-5,NA,TRBV5-1,TRBD1,CASSLGDSKGETQYF,TGCGCCAGCAGCTTGGGGGACAGCAAAGGAGAGACCCAGTACTTC
TRBJ2-1,NA,TRBV18,NA,CASSPTRSYNEQFF,TGTGCCAGCTCACCCACTAGGAGTTACAATGAGCAGTTCTTC
TRBJ2-1,NA,TRBV20-1,NA,CSARAHNEQFF,TGCAGTGCTAGAGCCCACAATGAGCAGTTCTTC
TRBJ2-3,once,TRBV24-1,TRBD2,CATTEAGLCTDTQYF,TGTGCCACCACTGAGGCGGGACTATGCACAGATACGCAGTATTTT
TRBJ2-7,NA,TRBV10-3,NA,CAITPDGSNEQYF,TGTGCCATCACCCCAGACGGGAGTAACGAGCAGTACTTC
TRBJ1-1,NA,TRBV3-1/TRBV3-2,NA,CASSQAGVTEAFF,TGTGCCAGCAGCCAAGCAGGGGTCACTGAAGCTTTCTTT
TRBJ2-2,NA,TRBV5-1,TRBD1,CASRGQAYTGELFF,TGCGCCAGCAGGGGACAGGCCTACACCGGGGAGCTGTTTTTT
TRBJ2-1,NA,TRBV27,NA,CASSLRSPSLTDEQFF,TGTGCCAGCAGCCTAAGGTCGCCTAGCCTGACCGATGAGCAGTTCTTC
TRBJ2-3,NA,TRBV2,NA,CASNGDTQYF,TGTGCCAGCAACGGAGATACGCAGTATTTT
TRBJ1-1,NA,TRBV12-3/TRBV12-4,NA,CASSFTDNTEAFF,TGTGCCAGCAGTTTCACAGATAACACTGAAGCTTTCTTT
TRBJ2-1,NA,TRBV19,TRBD1,CASSPQTGDNEQFF,TGTGCCAGTAGCCCCCAGACAGGGGACAATGAGCAGTTCTTC
TRBJ1-5,NA,TRBV28,NA,CASSSPPRNQPQHF,TGTGCCAGCAGTTCCCCGCCTCGCAATCAGCCCCAGCATTTT
TRBJ2-2,NA,TRBV6-4,NA,CASIGGARTGELFF,TGTGCCAGCATTGGGGGGGCGCGAACCGGGGAGCTGTTTTTT
TRBJ2-5,NA,TRBV18,TRBD1,CASSLRGETQYF,TGTGCCAGCTCTCTCAGGGGGGAGACCCAGTACTTC
TRBJ1-1,NA,TRBV5-4,TRBD1,CASSTQGASTEAFF,TGTGCCAGCAGCACACAGGGGGCAAGCACTGAAGCTTTCTTT
TRBJ2-1,NA,TRBV5-8,TRBD2,CASSPRTSGRRALEFF,TGTGCCAGCAGCCCGAGGACTAGCGGGAGACGGGCACTTGAGTTCTTC
TRBJ1-6,NA,TRBV11-2,NA,CASSLGSEGSSYNSPLHF,TGTGCCAGCAGCTTAGGGTCAGAGGGGAGCTCCTATAATTCACCCCTCCACTTT
TRBJ1-1,NA,TRBV5-1,NA,CASSLSRAVNTEAFF,TGCGCCAGCAGCTTGAGTAGGGCAGTAAACACTGAAGCTTTCTTT
TRBJ1-1,NA,TRBV11-1,NA,CASSPGMGTEAFF,TGTGCCAGCAGCCCCGGGATGGGGACTGAAGCTTTCTTT
TRBJ1-1,NA,TRBV18,NA,CASSRSGVNTEAFF,TGTGCCAGCTCGCGCTCGGGGGTTAACACTGAAGCTTTCTTT
TRBJ1-4,NA,TRBV9,TRBD1,CASSSQGAFNEKLFF,TGTGCCAGCAGCTCACAGGGGGCCTTTAATGAAAAACTGTTTTTT